Included here is one T cell receptor beta chain sequence, with context. Its cognate antigen is unknown. This sample was included in a study of cytomegalovirus exposure and HLA in healthy donors. General study points: In terms of immune exposure information, only CMV serostatus was available. Reported findings show TCR beta sequences accurately forecast HLA-A and HLA-B alleles in most subjects. Specificity of three CMV-associated chains for CMV antigens was verified in vitro. Donors were assumed by presence/absence analyses to have roughly uniform sequencing depth.

CDR1 and CDR2 from the germline V gene are MNHEY and SVGAGI. V lost 4 bases and J 4 bases, leaving 14 bases between the germline ends. This CDR3 has 15 residues. PCR involved 60 Vbeta and 13 Jbeta primers. TCRdb's copy holds only in-frame clones and misses some; the assay was immunoSEQ multiplex PCR. Found here are about 140,000 clones, approximately 78% of them singletons; the top ten hold about 3.4%. Sequencing input: PBMCs. This clonotype was sampled from a man in his late teens or twenties in good health and CMV-seropositive. The chain uses TRBV6-5 and TRBJ1-3; D may be TRBD1 (6 bases). The CDR3 loop is CASSFTGMGGNTIYF. The CDR3 DNA reads TGTGCCAGCAGTTTCACAGGGATGGGAGGAAACACCATATATTTT.